One sample yielded the 9 T cell receptor beta chains listed below, sequenced in a study of beta chain features in type 1 diabetes. Reverse transcription of all isolated RNA meant that expressed TCRB transcripts were sequenced. Assay: immunoSEQ multiplex PCR; the TCRdb copy retains only in-frame clones and omits some. The sample consists of 330,000 or so clones, around 15% of them appearing once. Sequenced sample: central memory CD4+ T cells from blood. These receptor sequences come from a man aged 25 to 40 in good health.

This clone was detected ten times or more. The chain employs TRBV23-1 and TRBJ1-1, with 7 bases matching TRBD1. TRBV23-1 is identified as an open reading frame with a role that is uncertain. Losses at the gene ends were 0 bases for V and 2 bases for J; bases not matched to a gene: 9. The CDR3 consists of 17 residues. The CDR3 nucleotides are TGCGCCAGCAGTCAATCGTGGACAGGTAAATCTAACACTGAAGCTTTCTTT. It yields the protein CASSQSWTGKSNTEAFF.

Written as DNA, the CDR3 is TGTGCCAGCAGCTTCTCAGGGAATTCACCCCTCCACTTT. It yields the protein CASSFSGNSPLHF. The chain uses TRBV7-7 and TRBJ1-6; D might be TRBD1 (5 bases). Between the trimmed V and J ends, which lost 3 bases and 7 bases, there was a span of 7 bases. The CDR3 extends over 13 amino acids. Germline V CDR1 and CDR2: SSHAT, FNYEAQ (reference sequence).

J is TRBJ1-1 and V is TRBV10-2; 7 bases map to TRBD1. The CDR3 runs to 15 residues. The J segment lost 2 bases and the V segment lost 6 bases, leaving 9 bases of the junction unmatched. CDR1 and CDR2 (germline): WSHSY, SAAADI. This chain's CDR3 is CASSLHTGANTEAFF. The CDR3 coding sequence is TGCGCCAGCAGCTTACATACAGGGGCAAACACTGAAGCTTTCTTT.

The gene calls are TRBV5-1 and TRBJ2-5, with 7 bases matching TRBD2. The CDR3 length is 16 residues. CDR1 and CDR2 from the germline V gene are SGHRS and YFSETQ. Unmatched junction bases numbered 7, after V lost 0 bases and J lost 2 bases. The CDR3 nucleotides are TGCGCCAGCAGCTTGGGTGGGGACTACTCTCAAGAGACCCAGTACTTC. This encodes CASSLGGDYSQETQYF.

The chain has TRBV12-5 and TRBJ1-1; D is perhaps TRBD1 (6 bases). CDR1 is LGHNT and CDR2 is FRNRAP in the germline V gene. The CDR3 loop spans 14 amino acids. V lost 2 bases and J 6 bases, leaving 13 bases between the germline ends. The CDR3 loop is CASGLSGGLSEAFF. CDR3 DNA sequence: TGTGCTAGTGGTTTGTCCGGGGGGCTATCTGAAGCTTTCTTT.

This clone came up a few times. The chain combines TRBV15 with TRBJ1-5; 8 bases match TRBD1. The CDR3 has 17 residues. V dropped 3 bases and J dropped 5; count of bases not matched to a gene: 12. Germline V gene lookup returns CDR1 LNHNV and CDR2 YYDKDF (reference sequence). The CDR3 here is CATSSKQGATTYQPQHF. The DNA for the CDR3 is TGTGCCACCAGCAGCAAGCAGGGGGCAACAACATATCAGCCCCAGCATTTT.

The gene calls are TRBV7-2 and TRBJ2-6, with a tentative D call TRBD1 (6 bases). The germline gives CDR1 SGHTA, CDR2 FQGNSA. V lost 1 base and J lost 2, with 9 bases in between. CDR3 length: 16 residues. The CDR3 loop is CASSLDRVTGANVLTF. In nucleotides, the CDR3 is TGTGCCAGCAGCTTAGACAGGGTGACTGGGGCCAACGTCCTGACTTTC.

J is TRBJ2-1 and V is TRBV5-4; 7 nucleotides match TRBD2. Germline loops: CDR1 SGHNT, CDR2 YYREEE (reference sequence). This CDR3 is built from 15 residues. V was pared by 1 base and J by 7 bases, with 8 bases of the junction left unmatched. Here the CDR3 reads CASSLTSANKNEQFF. CDR3 DNA sequence: TGTGCCAGCAGCTTGACTAGCGCAAATAAGAATGAGCAGTTCTTC.

This clone was seen a handful of times. J is TRBJ2-6 and V is TRBV19; TRBD1 is a possible D gene (7 bases). The CDR3 has 18 amino acids. CDR1 LNHDA and CDR2 SQIVND come from the germline V gene (reference sequence). V lost 4 bases and J lost 0, with 16 bases in between. In nucleotides, the CDR3 is TGTGCCAGTAGTAAAGGAGGGGGCGAATACTCTGGGGCCAACGTCCTGACTTTC. It translates to CASSKGGGEYSGANVLTF. The full variable domain, with the rest looked up from reference TRBV19 and TRBJ2-6, is DGGITQSPKYLFRKEGQNVTLSCEQNLNHDAMYWYRQDPGQGLRLIYYSQIVNDFQKGDIAEGYSVSREKKESFPLTVTSAQKNPTAFYLCASSKGGGEYSGANVLTFGAGSRLTVL.